Following are 23 T cell receptor beta chains from one sample sequenced in a study of T cell responses to AZD1222 COVID-19 vaccine. The table came from immunoSEQ multiplex PCR; TCRdb's copy has only in-frame clones and leaves some out. The data show about 92,000 clones, roughly 88% seen once. The sequences come from peripheral blood, collected on day 0 of MenACWY control vaccination. The receptors derive from an adult in good health.

The rearrangement links TRBV9 to TRBJ1-3, with D unresolved. The ends were cut back, 4 bases at V and 0 bases at J, with 14 bases in the middle. The length of the CDR3 is 16 residues. Germline CDR1 SGDLS, CDR2 YYNGEE. CDR3 sequence reads: CASSTQRASSGNTIYF. CDR3 nucleotide sequence: TGTGCCAGCAGCACCCAGCGGGCTAGCTCTGGAAACACCATATATTTT. Together with reference TRBV9 and TRBJ1-3, the CDR3 gives the full variable domain: DSGVTQTPKHLITATGQRVTLRCSPRSGDLSVYWYQQSLDQGLQFLIQYYNGEERAKGNILERFSAQQFPDLHSELNLSSLELGDSALYFCASSTQRASSGNTIYFGEGSWLTVV.

By share, this clone counts as medium-sized. The CDR3 DNA follows: TGCAGCGTTGGGGACAGCCGAAACACTGAAGCTTTCTTT. It yields the protein CSVGDSRNTEAFF. This rearrangement joins TRBV29-1 to TRBJ1-1; 7 bases agree with TRBD1. CDR3 length equals 13 residues. Germline V CDR1 and CDR2: SQVTM, ANQGSEA. Germline trimming cut 4 bases from V and 2 bases from J; bases unmatched to any gene: 4.

The chain recombines TRBV30 with TRBJ2-7; 9 bases fit TRBD1. The CDR3 extends over 15 amino acids. Germline V gene sequence: CDR1 GTSNPN, CDR2 SVGIG (reference sequence). Germline trimming cut 5 bases from V and 0 bases from J; bases unmatched to any gene: 8. CDR3 loop: CAWDNRGQSSYEQYF. In DNA, the CDR3 is TGTGCCTGGGATAACAGGGGGCAGAGCTCCTACGAGCAGTACTTC.

In DNA form, the CDR3 reads TGTGCCAGCAGCTTAGACCCTCGGGGTATAGGTGAAAAACTGTTTTTT. It codes for CASSLDPRGIGEKLFF. J is TRBJ1-4 and V is TRBV11-2, with D hard to call. Germline V gives CDR1 SGHAT, CDR2 FQNNGV. V lost 0 bases and J 7 bases, leaving 15 bases between the germline ends. The CDR3 is 16 residues long.

The chain joins TRBV16 to TRBJ1-5, with TRBD1 identical over 10 bases. The CDR3 extends over 17 amino acids. Per the germline V gene, CDR1 is KGHSY and CDR2 is FQNENV. V was clipped by 0 bases and J by 2 bases; unmatched bases: 4. The CDR3 DNA sequence: TGTGCCAGCAGCCAATCGGGACAGGGGTATGGCAATCAGCCCCAGCATTTT. Its translation is CASSQSGQGYGNQPQHF.

J is TRBJ2-7 and V is TRBV4-1, with 10 bases matching TRBD1. The V gene end was trimmed by 2 bases and the J gene end by 4 bases; junction bases not matched to a gene: 8. This CDR3 has 16 residues. Germline CDR1 MGHRA, CDR2 YSYEKL. Here the CDR3 DNA reads TGCGCCAGCAGCCAATCCCCGACAGGGGGCTTGTACGAGCAGTACTTC. Protein: CASSQSPTGGLYEQYF.

The rearrangement links TRBV11-1 to TRBJ1-1; D remains unclear. CDR3 size: 13 residues. The germline CDR1 and CDR2 sequences are SGHAT and FQDESV (reference sequence). Trimming left V 3 bases short and J 1 base short, with 6 bases between. CDR3 DNA sequence: TGTGCCAGCAGCTTTTCGGGGAACACTGAAGCTTTCTTT. The encoded protein is CASSFSGNTEAFF.

This chain uses TRBV3-1 (or the pseudogene TRBV3-2) with TRBJ1-6; D is ambiguous. V was pared by 4 bases and J by 7 bases, with 17 bases between. The CDR3 has 16 amino acids. Germline V CDR1 and CDR2: LGHDT, YNNKEL (reference sequence). The CDR3 loop reads CASSRDYSSLNSPLHF. The DNA for the CDR3 is TGTGCCAGCAGCCGAGACTACAGTTCACTCAATTCACCCCTCCACTTT.

This clone came up once. The V and J genes are TRBV6-5 and TRBJ2-2; TRBD1 matches at 7 bases. Germline CDR1 and CDR2: MNHEY and SVGAGI. This CDR3 region has 14 residues. J gave up 1 base and V 8 bases, and 4 bases lay outside the gene matches. The CDR3 DNA is TGTGCCAGCCGGGGACAGCAGAACACCGGGGAGCTGTTTTTT. Translating gives CASRGQQNTGELFF.

V is TRBV15 and J is TRBJ2-3; no reliable D call. Per the germline V gene, CDR1 is LNHNV and CDR2 is YYDKDF (reference sequence). V lost 0 bases and J lost 0, with 7 bases in between. The CDR3 runs to 15 residues. For the CDR3, the DNA is TGTGCCACCAGCAGAGACAGGTCTAGCACAGATACGCAGTATTTT. It is translated as CATSRDRSSTDTQYF.

The table lists this clone with a few counts. CDR3 nucleotide sequence: TGCGCCAGCAGTGAGTCGGGGGGCGACACCGGGGAGCTGTTTTTT. Its translation is CASSESGGDTGELFF. This chain connects TRBV10-2 to TRBJ2-2, with D possibly called TRBD1 or TRBD2 (6 bases each). In germline, CDR1 is WSHSY, CDR2 SAAADI. Trimming removed 0 bases from V and 3 bases from J, with 8 bases in between. The CDR3 is made up of 15 amino acids.

The sample holds a few counts of this clone. V usage is TRBV30 and J usage is TRBJ2-7; D possibly corresponds to TRBD1 (5 bases). Germline values: CDR1 GTSNPN, CDR2 SVGIG (reference sequence). The CDR3 loop spans 13 amino acids. V was clipped by 1 base and J by 1 base, with 8 bases between them. The CDR3 reads CAWSADTSYEQYF. The CDR3 region has the DNA TGTGCCTGGAGTGCGGACACATCCTACGAGCAGTACTTC.

The V call is TRBV11-3, the J call TRBJ2-1; D is possibly TRBD2 (5 bases). The length of the CDR3 is 14 residues. The germline CDR1 and CDR2 sequences are SGHNT and YENEEA. Trimming removed 1 base at V and 4 bases at J, with 8 bases between. CDR3 amino acids: CASSLGELYNEQFF. CDR3 DNA sequence: TGTGCCAGCAGCTTAGGGGAGTTATACAATGAGCAGTTCTTC.

The chain combines TRBV5-6 with TRBJ2-7; D is possibly TRBD1 (5 bases). This CDR3 contains 13 residues. V was cut by 1 base and J by 2 bases, with 7 bases left in between. The germline V gene encodes CDR1 SGHDT and CDR2 YYEEEE. CDR3 DNA: TGTGCCAGCAGCTTGACAGGTCCCTACGAGCAGTACTTC. This translates into CASSLTGPYEQYF.

This clone was seen only a few times. The gene calls are TRBV2 and TRBJ1-5; 8 bases agree with TRBD1. CDR3 length equals 16 residues. Germline V CDR1 and CDR2: SNHLY, FYNNEI. After removal of 3 bases from V and 7 bases from J, the junction contained 11 bases not matched to a gene. CDR3: CASSDEWTGRGQPQHF. The CDR3, as DNA: TGTGCCAGCAGTGACGAATGGACAGGGAGAGGGCAGCCCCAGCATTTT.

As regards this clone: The limits of the CDR3 on the DNA are not certain, so only TCRdb's listed CDR3 is given. V is TRBV2 and J is TRBJ1-4; TRBD1 is the table's D call and was not checked against the DNA. The CDR3 is 15 residues long, ends included. Germline V CDR1 and CDR2: SNHLY, FYNNEI. CDR3: CASSFGPGGGEKLFF.

V and J are TRBV19 and TRBJ1-1; D gene uncertain. Looked up from germline, CDR1 is LNHDA and CDR2 is SQIVND (reference sequence). The V and J ends lost 4 bases and 5 bases respectively, with 17 bases between them. This CDR3 comprises 15 residues. The CDR3 sequence is CASSTYQASGTEAFF. CDR3 DNA sequence: TGTGCCAGTAGTACCTACCAGGCCTCGGGTACTGAAGCTTTCTTT. The whole variable domain, remainder taken from reference TRBV19 and TRBJ1-1, is DGGITQSPKYLFRKEGQNVTLSCEQNLNHDAMYWYRQDPGQGLRLIYYSQIVNDFQKGDIAEGYSVSREKKESFPLTVTSAQKNPTAFYLCASSTYQASGTEAFFGQGTRLTVV.

The chain employs TRBV5-1 and TRBJ2-1, with 8 bases matching TRBD2. Germline V CDR1 and CDR2: SGHRS, YFSETQ. Trimming cost V 0 bases and J 3 bases; bases outside gene matches: 11. The CDR3 contains 18 residues. In DNA, the CDR3 is TGCGCCAGCAGCTTGGCCGGAAGCGGGGGCCTTATCTACAATGAGCAGTTCTTC. Its protein is CASSLAGSGGLIYNEQFF.

The CDR3 bases are TGTGCCTGGAGAAAGGGCCGGCCGGGGGATGGACGATCCTACGAGCAGTACTTC. Translated: CAWRKGRPGDGRSYEQYF. This chain uses TRBV30 with TRBJ2-7, with D perhaps TRBD2 (6 bases). Trimming left V 3 bases short and J 1 base short, with 25 bases between. Germline lookup yields CDR1 GTSNPN and CDR2 SVGIG (reference sequence). The CDR3 runs to 18 residues.

This clone was seen just once. In nucleotides, the CDR3 is TGTGCCTGGGCCCCCGGGGCAATAGCGGTTGGCTACACCTTC. Amino acids: CAWAPGAIAVGYTF. The rearrangement joins TRBV30 to TRBJ1-2; D perhaps matches TRBD1 (5 bases). Germline CDR1 and CDR2: GTSNPN and SVGIG (reference sequence). The V gene lost 5 bases and the J gene lost 7 bases, with 20 bases spanning the gap. The CDR3 is made up of 14 amino acids.

The chain is built from TRBV29-1 and TRBJ1-5; D perhaps matches TRBD1 (5 bases). V dropped 6 bases and J dropped 0 bases, with 15 bases sitting between them. The CDR3 is 15 amino acids. Germline CDR1 SQVTM, CDR2 ANQGSEA. The CDR3 DNA reads TGCAGCGTGGGGGTAGGGGTTAATAGCAATCAGCCCCAGCATTTT. Its protein product is CSVGVGVNSNQPQHF.

The chain joins TRBV18 to TRBJ1-6; TRBD1 agrees at 8 bases. The CDR3 consists of 15 residues. Germline lookup yields CDR1 KGHSH and CDR2 LQKENI. J lost 8 bases, V lost 6 bases, and 9 bases had no gene match. The CDR3 sequence is CASSTTGGFDSPLHF. The CDR3 nucleotides are TGTGCCAGCTCGACTACAGGGGGTTTTGATTCACCCCTCCACTTT.

The chain employs TRBV29-1 and TRBJ1-1; D is undetermined. This CDR3 has 11 residues. Germline V gene data show CDR1 as SQVTM and CDR2 as ANQGSEA. V was trimmed by 4 bases and J by 5 bases, leaving 8 bases between them. CDR3 nucleotide sequence: TGCAGCGTTGGGGTTCGGACTGAAGCTTTCTTT. It translates to CSVGVRTEAFF.